This T cell receptor (beta chain) was documented in a study of PD-L1 blockade in urothelial cancer. Study as a whole: In 2014, patients got going on atezolizumab, taking 1,200 mg intravenously every 3 weeks.

This clone appeared once. Sequenced by immunoSEQ multiplex PCR; TCRdb stores in-frame clones only, minus some. The table includes 100,000 or so clones, about 85% detected once. V lost 6 bases to trimming and J lost 4 bases, with 16 bases between them. This CDR3 has 15 residues. Germline assignment: CDR1 WSHSY and CDR2 SAAADI. The sequence was collected from a man in his forties or fifties with urothelial cancer. The chain is built from TRBV10-2 and TRBJ2-1; maybe TRBD2 (6 bases). The material was PBMCs, obtained around atezolizumab (anti-PD-L1) treatment. This CDR3 is CASRRGGLAYNEQFF. The CDR3 region has the DNA TGCGCCAGCAGGCGGGGCGGGCTCGCGTACAATGAGCAGTTCTTC.